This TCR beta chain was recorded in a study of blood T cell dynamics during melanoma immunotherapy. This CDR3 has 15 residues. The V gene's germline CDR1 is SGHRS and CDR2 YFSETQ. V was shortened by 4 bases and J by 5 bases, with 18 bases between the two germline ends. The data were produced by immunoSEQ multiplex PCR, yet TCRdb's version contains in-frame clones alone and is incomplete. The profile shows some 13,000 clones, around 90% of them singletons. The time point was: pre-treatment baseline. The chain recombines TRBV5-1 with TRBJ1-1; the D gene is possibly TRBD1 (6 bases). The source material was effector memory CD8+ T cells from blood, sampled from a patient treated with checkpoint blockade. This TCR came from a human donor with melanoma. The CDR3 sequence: CASSRKGGADTEAFF. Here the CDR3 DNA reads TGCGCCAGCAGCAGGAAAGGGGGGGCTGATACTGAAGCTTTCTTT.